The 24 T cell receptor beta chains listed next were all sequenced from one sample in a study of blood T cell repertoires in COVID-19. TCRdb keeps only in-frame clones here, not all; method: immunoSEQ multiplex PCR. The sample carries some 300,000 clones, over 75% recorded once. Material: PBMCs or T cells enriched from blood (not recorded which). The receptors stem from a woman aged 30 to 39 who had recovered from COVID-19.

V is TRBV7-9 and J is TRBJ1-4, with D uncertain. V gave up 3 bases and J gave up 2 bases, with 7 bases separating them. CDR3 length: 14 residues. The germline CDR1 and CDR2 sequences are SEHNR and FQNEAQ (reference sequence). The CDR3 DNA sequence: TGTGCCAGCAGCTTGGGAGTCACTAATGAAAAACTGTTTTTT. The encoded protein is CASSLGVTNEKLFF.

This clone was detected once. CDR3 protein: CASSLGGTHPPYGYTF. The CDR3 DNA sequence: TGTGCCAGCAGTTTGGGAGGGACCCACCCTCCTTATGGCTACACCTTC. The chain employs TRBV28 and TRBJ1-2; maybe TRBD1 (5 bases). CDR3 length: 16 residues. V lost 3 bases to trimming and J lost 5 bases, with 19 bases between them. Germline CDR1 is MDHEN and CDR2 is SYDVKM.

The chain combines TRBV19 with TRBJ1-2; tentative D call: TRBD1 (5 bases). The CDR3 spans 16 residues. The V gene's germline CDR1 is LNHDA and CDR2 SQIVND (reference sequence). Trimming stripped 5 bases from V and 0 bases from J, with 16 bases between. The CDR3 reads CASSLEGRQPNYGYTF. The CDR3 DNA is TGTGCCAGTAGTCTGGAGGGGCGGCAACCTAACTATGGCTACACCTTC.

This clone was seen a single time. The rearrangement joins TRBV6-5 to TRBJ1-2; D is unclear. V was trimmed by 5 bases and J by 8 bases, leaving 21 bases between them. The CDR3 extends over 15 amino acids. The germline CDR1 and CDR2 sequences are MNHEY and SVGAGI. The CDR3 DNA reads TGTGCCAGCAGTCCCCTCAGGAGGTACGCCCTAGGCTACACCTTC. This translates into CASSPLRRYALGYTF.

The genes are TRBV27 and TRBJ1-1, with 7 bases aligning to TRBD1. V shed 5 bases, J shed 1 base, and the junction held 4 bases outside the gene matches. The CDR3 has 14 amino acids. The germline CDR1 and CDR2 sequences are MNHEY and SMNVEV (reference sequence). CDR3 protein: CASSITGANTEAFF. The CDR3 nucleotides are TGTGCCAGCAGTATTACAGGGGCGAACACTGAAGCTTTCTTT.

V gene TRBV9 combines with J gene TRBJ1-1; 9 bases align to TRBD1. The CDR3 length is 15 residues. The germline V gene encodes CDR1 SGDLS and CDR2 YYNGEE. V lost 3 bases, J lost 6 bases, and 9 bases stayed unmatched. CDR3 DNA: TGTGCCAGCAGCGAGACCGGGACAGGGTCCCCTGAAGCTTTCTTT. It encodes CASSETGTGSPEAFF.

A single count supports this clone. V is TRBV5-1 and J is TRBJ2-5; possible D gene TRBD1, 6 bases. The CDR3 is made up of 15 amino acids. Germline CDR1 SGHRS, CDR2 YFSETQ. Trimming removed 1 base from V and 5 bases from J, with 15 bases in between. CDR3 coding DNA: TGCGCCAGCAGCTTGCGCCTCCTGGGGGCGGAGACCCAGTACTTC. This encodes CASSLRLLGAETQYF.

In this sample, this clone turned up once. The V call is TRBV3-1 (or the pseudogene TRBV3-2), the J call TRBJ2-7; D might be TRBD1 (6 bases). Germline loops: CDR1 LGHDT, CDR2 YNNKEL (reference sequence). With 4 bases removed from V and 2 bases from J, the gap between germline ends came to 15 bases. This CDR3 has 15 residues. CDR3 sequence: CASSLTGHPTYEQYF. CDR3 DNA sequence: TGTGCCAGCAGCCTTACGGGACATCCAACCTACGAGCAGTACTTC.

The table lists this clone with a few counts. This chain uses TRBV27 with TRBJ1-1; D gene unclear. CDR1 and CDR2 (germline): MNHEY, SMNVEV (reference sequence). The CDR3 consists of 13 residues. V lost 1 base, J lost 1 base, and 4 bases lay in between. The CDR3 DNA follows: TGTGCCAGCAGTTTATTCAGGAACACTGAAGCTTTCTTT. Amino acids: CASSLFRNTEAFF.

This chain joins TRBV7-6 and TRBJ1-1; tentatively, D is TRBD1 (6 bases). The V gene lost 5 bases and the J gene lost 4 bases, with 20 bases spanning the gap. The CDR3 length is 16 residues. Looked up from germline, CDR1 is SGHVS and CDR2 is FNYEAQ. CDR3 amino acids: CASSNRNSGGGTEAFF. The CDR3, as DNA: TGTGCCAGCAGCAACCGAAATAGTGGGGGCGGCACTGAAGCTTTCTTT.

The chain couples TRBV27 to TRBJ2-1; maybe TRBD2 (5 bases). This CDR3 has 12 amino acids. Trimming removed 1 base at V and 8 bases at J, with 6 bases between. Germline V gives CDR1 MNHEY, CDR2 SMNVEV (reference sequence). The CDR3: CASSLFGDEQFF. The CDR3 nucleotides read TGTGCCAGCAGTTTATTCGGGGATGAGCAGTTCTTC.

V usage is TRBV14 and J usage is TRBJ1-6, with 7 nucleotides matching TRBD1. This CDR3 comprises 15 residues. CDR1 and CDR2 (germline): SGHDN, FVKESK. V shed 4 bases, J shed 7 bases, and the junction held 7 bases outside the gene matches. The CDR3 reads CASSLKTGWNSPLHF. The CDR3 DNA follows: TGTGCCAGCAGCCTCAAGACAGGGTGGAATTCACCCCTCCACTTT.

V usage is TRBV9 and J usage is TRBJ2-1; D gene uncertain. CDR3 length: 16 amino acids. V was clipped by 1 base and J by 0 bases, with 11 bases between them. Germline-derived CDR1 and CDR2 are SGDLS and YYNGEE. The CDR3, as DNA: TGTGCCAGCAGCGTACCTACGCTGAGCTCCTACAATGAGCAGTTCTTC. As protein: CASSVPTLSSYNEQFF. The entire variable domain, with the rest obtained from reference TRBV9 and TRBJ2-1, is as follows: DSGVTQTPKHLITATGQRVTLRCSPRSGDLSVYWYQQSLDQGLQFLIQYYNGEERAKGNILERFSAQQFPDLHSELNLSSLELGDSALYFCASSVPTLSSYNEQFFGPGTRLTVL.

This rearrangement joins TRBV7-2 to TRBJ1-2; 7 bases align to TRBD1. CDR1 is SGHTA and CDR2 is FQGNSA in the germline V gene. The CDR3 totals 15 residues. Trimming took 4 bases from V and 4 from J; bases not matched to a gene: 9. The CDR3 DNA is TGTGCCAGCAGCTCGACAGGGTGGGATCTCTATGGCTACACCTTC. It encodes CASSSTGWDLYGYTF.

CDR3 in DNA: TGTGCCAGTACCCCATTCCCGCGGGAGGCGGGCACAGATACGCAGTATTTT. Amino acid sequence: CASTPFPREAGTDTQYF. The chain links TRBV19 to TRBJ2-3; TRBD2 matches at 8 bases. J was trimmed by 1 base and V by 7 bases; bases with no gene match: 13. The CDR3 has 17 amino acids. Germline values: CDR1 LNHDA, CDR2 SQIVND (reference sequence).

This chain connects TRBV28 to TRBJ1-2, with D maybe TRBD1 (6 bases). Germline V gene data show CDR1 as MDHEN and CDR2 as SYDVKM. V lost 6 bases, J lost 2 bases, and 10 bases lay in between. The CDR3 loop spans 13 amino acids. CDR3 residues: CASSRGQNYGYTF. The CDR3 DNA sequence: TGTGCCAGCAGCCGCGGACAGAACTATGGCTACACCTTC.

This clone occurred a few times. This sequence joins TRBV6-2 or TRBV6-3 and TRBJ1-2; 8 nucleotides match TRBD1. The junction had 11 bases not matched to a gene; V was cut back by 6 bases and J by 8 bases. This CDR3 is 14 amino acids long. Germline V gene lookup returns CDR1 MNHEY and CDR2 SVGEGT. The CDR3 DNA follows: TGTGCCAGCAGGCCTCGACAGGGGAGACGCGGCTACACCTTC. This translates into CASRPRQGRRGYTF.

The V gene is TRBV2, the J gene TRBJ1-1; D is unclear. The CDR3 loop spans 15 amino acids. Trimming took 2 bases from V and 0 from J, leaving 10 bases between them. CDR1 and CDR2 (germline): SNHLY, FYNNEI. The CDR3 DNA follows: TGTGCCAGCAGTGAATTGGCCACTATGAACACTGAAGCTTTCTTT. Its translation: CASSELATMNTEAFF.

The V and J genes are TRBV9 and TRBJ2-1; TRBD2 agrees at 9 bases. Germline CDR1 and CDR2: SGDLS and YYNGEE. CDR3 length: 21 amino acids. Trimming cost V 2 bases and J 7 bases; bases outside gene matches: 25. In nucleotides, the CDR3 is TGTGCCAGCAGCGTCAGAAAACCGGGACTAGCTGATCCAACGAGTTGGAATGAGCAGTTCTTC. Its translation: CASSVRKPGLADPTSWNEQFF.

V gene TRBV7-2 combines with J gene TRBJ2-1, with D perhaps matching TRBD2 (5 bases). Looked up from germline, CDR1 is SGHTA and CDR2 is FQGNSA. This CDR3 contains 15 residues. The V end was cut by 3 bases, the J end by 7 bases, with 16 bases between. The CDR3: CASSFFLRSGNEQFF. The CDR3 bases are TGTGCCAGCAGCTTTTTTCTACGGTCGGGAAATGAGCAGTTCTTC.

The rearrangement uses TRBV18 and TRBJ1-1; D unclear. Trimming took 5 bases from V and 2 from J, leaving 9 bases between them. This CDR3 is 13 amino acids long. CDR1 and CDR2 (germline): KGHSH, LQKENI. Written as DNA, the CDR3 is TGTGCCAGCTCAACTCTAGACAACACTGAAGCTTTCTTT. It is translated as CASSTLDNTEAFF.

The rearrangement uses TRBV4-3 and TRBJ2-1; D unresolved. The germline gives CDR1 LGHNA, CDR2 YSLEER. This CDR3 has 14 amino acids. Trimming left V 0 bases short and J 4 bases short, with 7 bases between. The chain's CDR3 is CASSQELHYNEQFF. The CDR3 DNA is TGCGCCAGCAGCCAAGAACTTCATTACAATGAGCAGTTCTTC.

The chain employs TRBV6-5 and TRBJ1-5, with D possibly matching TRBD1 (6 bases). The CDR3 contains 15 residues. V gave up 6 bases and J gave up 1 base, with 13 bases separating them. CDR1 and CDR2 from the germline V gene are MNHEY and SVGAGI. In DNA form, the CDR3 reads TGTGCCAGCAGGGGGACACTGCGAAGCAATCAGCCCCAGCATTTT. Residues: CASRGTLRSNQPQHF.

CDR3 nucleotide sequence: TGTGCCAGCAGCCCAGGAAAAACAGGGTATAGCAATCAGCCCCAGCATTTT. It is translated as CASSPGKTGYSNQPQHF. V gene TRBV7-9 combines with J gene TRBJ1-5; a possible D gene is TRBD1 (6 bases). The CDR3 runs to 17 residues. Looked up from germline, CDR1 is SEHNR and CDR2 is FQNEAQ (reference sequence). V dropped 5 bases and J dropped 0 bases, with 17 bases sitting between them.